The 7 T cell receptor beta chains presented below share a single source sample, sequenced in a study of blood T cell repertoires in COVID-19. Clones were sequenced by immunoSEQ multiplex PCR, and TCRdb holds only the in-frame ones, with some missing. The repertoire holds approximately 160,000 clones, with approximately 87% as singletons. The specimen sequenced was PBMCs or T cells enriched from blood (not recorded which). The origin of the receptors is a woman in her 50s who had recovered from COVID-19.

This clone came up a few times. Here the CDR3 reads CATSDFGQGNQPQHF. Here the CDR3 DNA reads TGTGCCACCAGTGATTTCGGGCAGGGGAATCAGCCCCAGCATTTT. The chain uses TRBV24-1 and TRBJ1-5; a weak D match, TRBD1 (6 bases). CDR1 and CDR2 from the germline V gene are KGHDR and SFDVKD. The CDR3 contains 15 residues. The ends were cut back, 1 base at V and 4 bases at J, with 10 bases in the middle.

The chain recombines TRBV10-2 with TRBJ1-2; TRBD1 is a possible D gene (5 bases). The germline V gene encodes CDR1 WSHSY and CDR2 SAAADI. V lost 6 bases and J lost 4, with 9 bases in between. This CDR3 spans 12 amino acids. The CDR3 is CASSAGFYGYTF. CDR3 bases: TGCGCCAGCAGCGCAGGGTTCTATGGCTACACCTTC.

The rearrangement joins TRBV18 to TRBJ2-7, with 12 positions matching TRBD2. The CDR3 has 16 residues. Germline lookup yields CDR1 KGHSH and CDR2 LQKENI. V lost 6 bases to trimming and J lost 2 bases; unmatched junction nucleotides: 8. For the CDR3, the DNA is TGTGCCAGCTCCCCTTCAGGACTAGCGGGAACCTACGAGCAGTACGTC. Protein: CASSPSGLAGTYEQYV.

This clone was seen a single time. The chain couples TRBV7-2 to TRBJ2-2, with D tentatively TRBD2 (6 bases). Germline V gives CDR1 SGHTA, CDR2 FQGNSA. With 4 bases removed from V and 4 bases from J, the gap between germline ends came to 13 bases. The CDR3 consists of 15 residues. The CDR3 protein is CASSYKRAGTGELFF. DNA of the CDR3: TGTGCCAGCAGCTACAAGCGGGCGGGCACCGGGGAGCTGTTTTTT. Full variable domain (rest looked up from reference TRBV7-2 and TRBJ2-2): GAGVSQSPSNKVTEKGKDVELRCDPISGHTALYWYRQSLGQGLEFLIYFQGNSAPDKSGLPSDRFSAERTGGSVSTLTIQRTQQEDSAVYLCASSYKRAGTGELFFGEGSRLTVL.

The chain links TRBV7-8 to TRBJ2-5; a possible D gene is TRBD1 (6 bases). V lost 7 bases to trimming and J lost 5 bases, with 23 bases between them. CDR3 length: 16 amino acids. CDR1 and CDR2 (germline): SGHVS, FQNEAQ. CDR3: CASIATEFRGGETQYF. CDR3 bases: TGTGCCAGCATCGCCACGGAATTCAGGGGCGGGGAGACCCAGTACTTC.

This clone rates as medium-sized. The rearrangement uses TRBV6-5 and TRBJ1-1, with TRBD1 identical over 9 bases. With V trimmed by 3 bases and J by 7 bases, 9 bases remained unmatched. CDR3 length equals 15 residues. Germline lookup yields CDR1 MNHEY and CDR2 SVGAGI. The CDR3 protein is CASSYVGRGQGEAFF. DNA of the CDR3: TGTGCCAGCAGTTATGTCGGGAGGGGACAGGGTGAAGCTTTCTTT.

The chain links TRBV5-6 to TRBJ2-7; TRBD2 aligns across 9 bases. CDR1 and CDR2 from the germline V gene are SGHDT and YYEEEE. J was trimmed by 0 bases and V by 3 bases; bases with no gene match: 7. This CDR3 has 16 residues. Here the CDR3 reads CASSWRQRGDSYEQYV. DNA of the CDR3: TGTGCCAGCAGCTGGCGACAGCGGGGGGACTCCTACGAGCAGTACGTC.